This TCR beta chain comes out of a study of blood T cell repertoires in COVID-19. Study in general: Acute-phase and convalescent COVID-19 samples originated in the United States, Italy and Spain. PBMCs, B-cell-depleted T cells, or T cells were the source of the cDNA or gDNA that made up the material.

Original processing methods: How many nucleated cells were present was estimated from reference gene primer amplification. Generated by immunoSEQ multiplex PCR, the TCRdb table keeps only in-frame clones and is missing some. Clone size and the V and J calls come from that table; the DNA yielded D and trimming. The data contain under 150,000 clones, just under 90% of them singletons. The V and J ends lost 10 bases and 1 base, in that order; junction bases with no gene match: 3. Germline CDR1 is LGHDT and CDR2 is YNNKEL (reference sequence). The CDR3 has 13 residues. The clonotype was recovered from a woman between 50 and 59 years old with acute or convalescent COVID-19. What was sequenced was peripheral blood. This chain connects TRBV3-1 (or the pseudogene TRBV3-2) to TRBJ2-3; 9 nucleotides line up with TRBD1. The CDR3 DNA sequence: TGTGCCACCCGGGACAGGGGCACAGATACGCAGTATTTT. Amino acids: CATRDRGTDTQYF.